These 21 T cell receptor beta chains share one sample of origin, sequenced in a study of OX40 agonist ivuxolimab in advanced cancers. Some clones are missing from TCRdb's copy, which holds only in-frame ones; the method was immunoSEQ multiplex PCR. The sample records tens of thousands of clones, approximately 86% being singletons. Sequencing was performed on CD4+ or CD8+ T cells sorted from blood, taken in a trial of the OX40 agonist ivuxolimab. These receptors were collected from an adult with an advanced solid tumor such as melanoma, head and neck, liver or kidney cancer.

The chain uses TRBV6-1 and TRBJ2-3; 8 nucleotides agree with TRBD1. The CDR3 extends over 14 amino acids. Germline loops: CDR1 MNHNS, CDR2 SASEGT. V shed 7 bases and J 3 bases; nucleotides not matched to a gene: 6. The CDR3 bases are TGTGCCAGCATTTCGACAGGGGCGACAGATACGCAGTATTTT. Its protein product is CASISTGATDTQYF.

This chain joins TRBV5-4 and TRBJ1-4; the match to TRBD1 covers 10 bases. This CDR3 region has 15 residues. From germline, CDR1 is SGHNT and CDR2 YYREEE (reference sequence). The junction had 5 bases not matched to a gene; V was cut back by 4 bases and J by 5 bases. This chain's CDR3 is CASSRTDRGNEKLFF. As DNA, the CDR3 is TGTGCCAGCAGCCGGACGGACAGGGGGAATGAAAAACTGTTTTTT.

This clone was counted a single time. The chain couples TRBV2 to TRBJ2-5; 13 positions match TRBD2. V gave up 5 bases and J gave up 1 base; unmatched junction bases: 1. The CDR3 has 15 amino acids. Looked up from germline, CDR1 is SNHLY and CDR2 is FYNNEI. The CDR3 protein is CASSRLAGGQETQYF. In nucleotides, the CDR3 is TGTGCCAGCAGTCGACTAGCGGGAGGCCAAGAGACCCAGTACTTC.

The genes are TRBV6-1 and TRBJ2-4; the D gene is possibly TRBD2 (6 bases). Germline loops: CDR1 MNHNS, CDR2 SASEGT. This CDR3 is built from 15 residues. Trimming cost V 2 bases and J 9 bases, with 17 bases left between them. DNA for the CDR3: TGTGCCAGCAGTGAACGTTGGGATGGGGGAGGCATTCAGTACTTC. Translated, it gives CASSERWDGGGIQYF.

V gene TRBV5-8 combines with J gene TRBJ1-1; D possibly corresponds to TRBD1 (6 bases). Trimming left V 3 bases short and J 6 bases short, with 12 bases between. The length of the CDR3 is 13 residues. The germline CDR1 and CDR2 sequences are SGHTS and YDEGEE. DNA for the CDR3: TGTGCCAGCAGCTCATTAAGGGGGGCTGAAGCTTTCTTT. Protein: CASSSLRGAEAFF.

V and J are TRBV18 and TRBJ2-7, with TRBD2 identical over 12 bases. Germline V lookup: CDR1 KGHSH, CDR2 LQKENI. J was trimmed by 2 bases and V by 2 bases; bases with no gene match: 7. The CDR3 runs 17 residues. CDR3: CASSPRVASGRAYEQYF. In nucleotides, the CDR3 is TGTGCCAGCTCACCAAGGGTGGCTAGCGGGAGGGCCTACGAGCAGTACTTC.

This rearrangement joins TRBV5-4 to TRBJ1-1; D ambiguous. V was clipped by 3 bases and J by 0 bases, with 12 bases between them. The CDR3 sequence is 15 residues long. Per germline, CDR1 SGHNT and CDR2 YYREEE (reference sequence). CDR3 sequence reads: CASSSPGILNTEAFF. CDR3 DNA: TGTGCCAGCAGCTCGCCTGGGATCCTGAACACTGAAGCTTTCTTT.

This sequence joins TRBV7-3 and TRBJ2-6; unclear D gene. Trimming removed 5 bases at V and 0 bases at J, with 8 bases between. The germline CDR1 and CDR2 sequences are SGHTA and FQGTGA. The CDR3 loop spans 15 amino acids. The CDR3 loop is CASSRGGSGANVLTF. CDR3 bases: TGTGCCAGCAGCCGAGGTGGCTCTGGGGCCAACGTCCTGACTTTC.

This clone appeared a single time. The rearrangement uses TRBV19 and TRBJ1-5, with a weak D call TRBD1 (5 bases). V was trimmed by 5 bases and J by 11 bases, leaving 28 bases between them. This CDR3 contains 17 residues. Germline CDR1 is LNHDA and CDR2 is SQIVND (reference sequence). The CDR3 DNA follows: TGTGCCAGTAGTCTAGGTCGGTGGGGGGTAGGTTCTGCAGCCCAGCATTTT. This translates into CASSLGRWGVGSAAQHF. Looking up the rest from reference TRBV19 and TRBJ1-5 gives the full variable domain: DGGITQSPKYLFRKEGQNVTLSCEQNLNHDAMYWYRQDPGQGLRLIYYSQIVNDFQKGDIAEGYSVSREKKESFPLTVTSAQKNPTAFYLCASSLGRWGVGSAAQHFGDGTRLSIL.

The chain carries TRBV10-1 and TRBJ2-3, with D unclear. The germline CDR1 and CDR2 sequences are WNHNN and SYGVQD (reference sequence). V lost 2 bases and J lost 7, with 22 bases in between. The CDR3 spans 17 residues. The CDR3 sequence is CASSEPEGQQTLYTQYF. The CDR3 coding sequence is TGCGCCAGCAGTGAGCCCGAAGGTCAGCAAACCCTCTATACGCAGTATTTT.

The rearrangement uses TRBV7-9 and TRBJ2-1, with D unresolved. V shed 5 bases and J shed 5 bases, with 10 bases lying between them. From germline, CDR1 is SEHNR and CDR2 FQNEAQ (reference sequence). This CDR3 comprises 13 residues. Here the CDR3 reads CASSVGPNNEQFF. In DNA form, the CDR3 reads TGTGCCAGCAGCGTAGGCCCGAACAATGAGCAGTTCTTC.

V gene TRBV10-3 combines with J gene TRBJ2-7, with 11 nucleotides matching TRBD1. The CDR3 runs to 15 residues. Germline CDR1 reads ENHRY; CDR2 reads SYGVKD. V gave up 4 bases and J gave up 5 bases; unmatched junction bases: 7. CDR3 DNA sequence: TGTGCCATCAGTGCACCGGGACAGGGGGTCGACGAGCAGTACTTC. Amino acids: CAISAPGQGVDEQYF.

The gene calls are TRBV6-1 and TRBJ1-5, with D tentatively TRBD1 (5 bases). The CDR3 totals 17 residues. Germline V gene lookup returns CDR1 MNHNS and CDR2 SASEGT. V was clipped by 2 bases and J by 6 bases, with 20 bases between them. The CDR3 DNA follows: TGTGCCAGCAGTGAATGGGGGGGACTCCCTCCGGGTCAGCCCCAGCATTTT. Translating it yields CASSEWGGLPPGQPQHF.

This clone was detected only once. The CDR3 spells CASSQAESSYEQYF. CDR3 nucleotides: TGCGCCAGCAGCCAAGCCGAAAGCTCCTACGAGCAGTACTTC. The chain uses TRBV4-1 and TRBJ2-7; the D is unclear. CDR3 size: 14 residues. Trimming stripped 1 base from V and 0 bases from J, with 7 bases between. Germline V lookup: CDR1 MGHRA, CDR2 YSYEKL.

V and J are TRBV5-1 and TRBJ2-7; D gene uncertain. V lost 1 base and J 2 bases, leaving 13 bases between the germline ends. Germline V CDR1 and CDR2: SGHRS, YFSETQ. The CDR3 covers 15 residues. In nucleotides, the CDR3 is TGCGCCAGCAGCTTGATAGGCGGCAGTACCTACGAGCAGTACTTC. It yields the protein CASSLIGGSTYEQYF.

V gene TRBV5-1 combines with J gene TRBJ2-7; a possible D gene is TRBD1 (5 bases). V shed 4 bases and J shed 2 bases, with 13 bases lying between them. The germline V gene encodes CDR1 SGHRS and CDR2 YFSETQ. The CDR3 totals 14 residues. Here the CDR3 DNA reads TGCGCCAGCAGCGTTGGACAAACCACCTACGAGCAGTACTTC. Protein product: CASSVGQTTYEQYF.

The chain recombines TRBV28 with TRBJ1-3, with unresolved D. Per the germline V gene, CDR1 is MDHEN and CDR2 is SYDVKM. The V end was cut by 7 bases, the J end by 0 bases, with 7 bases between. This CDR3 comprises 13 residues. The CDR3 is CASKRNSGNTIYF. CDR3 in DNA: TGTGCCAGCAAACGAAACTCTGGAAACACCATATATTTT.

This clone was seen a few times. The chain combines TRBV29-1 with TRBJ2-1, with TRBD2 matching 14 bases. The CDR3 totals 15 residues. The V gene's germline CDR1 is SQVTM and CDR2 ANQGSEA. J was trimmed by 9 bases and V by 4 bases; bases with no gene match: 8. Here the CDR3 DNA reads TGCAGCGTTGGAGGGGGACTAGCGGGAGTGGGTGAGCAGTTCTTC. Amino acids: CSVGGGLAGVGEQFF.

The V and J genes are TRBV29-1 and TRBJ1-1, with a tentative D call TRBD1 (6 bases). With 4 bases removed from V and 0 bases from J, the gap between germline ends came to 15 bases. CDR3 length: 15 amino acids. Germline assignment: CDR1 SQVTM and CDR2 ANQGSEA. CDR3 DNA sequence: TGCAGCGTTGGAGGGGGGACACTTCTGAACACTGAAGCTTTCTTT. This gives the protein CSVGGGTLLNTEAFF.

This clone was detected once. The chain uses TRBV11-2 and TRBJ2-7; D is perhaps TRBD1 or TRBD2 (5 bases each). The V end was cut by 0 bases, the J end by 2 bases, with 11 bases between. The germline V gene encodes CDR1 SGHAT and CDR2 FQNNGV. The CDR3 has 15 residues. The CDR3 bases are TGTGCCAGCAGCTTAGATCAGTTGGGGGCCTACGAGCAGTACTTC. Protein sequence: CASSLDQLGAYEQYF.

The chain carries TRBV5-5 and TRBJ2-1, with D perhaps TRBD1 (6 bases). CDR1 is SGHKS and CDR2 is YYEKEE in the germline V gene (reference sequence). With 4 bases removed from V and 3 bases from J, the gap between germline ends came to 14 bases. CDR3 length: 15 residues. CDR3 amino acids: CASSRDMGNYNEQFF. Here the CDR3 DNA reads TGTGCCAGCAGCCGGGACATGGGGAACTACAATGAGCAGTTCTTC.